Each of the 16 T cell receptor beta chains below was sequenced from the same sample in a study of yellow fever vaccine responses in identical twins (dated by TCRdb to between 2018 and 2020). The method was RT-PCR. These reads were obtained on an Illumina HiSeq 2500. TCRdb itself trimmed the public reads at Q25 with fastp, ran MiXCR and retained productive beta chains. Rows with a matching CDR3 protein are joined into one entry that keeps the most common DNA and genes. The sample has 2,500 to 3,000 distinct CDR3 sequences on record, about 87% of them singletons. Around 1.6% of the sample is taken by the ten largest. Specimen: T cells from blood (PBMCs), unsorted or a sorted subset (not recorded which), collected before or after yellow fever vaccination (not recorded which). The receptor source for this set is a female donor who received the yellow fever vaccine.

The chain is built from TRBV20-1 and TRBJ1-2; 9 positions agree with TRBD1. Germline V gives CDR1 DFQATT, CDR2 SNEGSKA (reference sequence). The J segment lost 8 bases and the V segment lost 5 bases, leaving 9 bases of the junction unmatched. The CDR3 contains 13 residues. CDR3 nucleotides: TGCAGTGCTTACGTACAGGGGGCGAAAGGCTACACCTTC. Translated, it gives CSAYVQGAKGYTF.

This clonotype was seen a handful of times. The chain carries TRBV10-3 and TRBJ1-2; D remains ambiguous. The V gene's germline CDR1 is ENHRY and CDR2 SYGVKD. The CDR3 covers 15 residues. Trimming pared 0 bases from V and 0 bases from J, leaving 8 bases between. Here the CDR3 reads CAISESDVANYGYTF. CDR3 in DNA: TGTGCCATCAGTGAGTCGGACGTAGCTAACTATGGCTACACCTTC.

This chain links TRBV6-1 with TRBJ1-2; D is perhaps TRBD1 (6 bases). Germline V gene sequence: CDR1 MNHNS, CDR2 SASEGT. Trimming stripped 5 bases from V and 3 bases from J, with 10 bases between. This CDR3 contains 13 residues. CDR3 amino acids: CASSRQVDYGYTF. Written as DNA, the CDR3 is TGTGCCAGCAGTCGACAGGTTGACTATGGCTACACCTTC.

This sequence joins TRBV15 and TRBJ2-3; 9 nucleotides align to TRBD2. This CDR3 has 16 residues. The germline gives CDR1 LNHNV, CDR2 YYDKDF (reference sequence). J gave up 7 bases and V 2 bases, and 10 bases lay outside the gene matches. The CDR3 is CATSRKRTSAVYTQYF. Written as DNA, the CDR3 is TGTGCCACCAGCAGAAAACGGACTAGCGCCGTTTATACGCAGTATTTT.

The chain recombines TRBV12-3 or TRBV12-4 with TRBJ2-1; TRBD2 agrees at 10 bases. This CDR3 region has 15 residues. With V trimmed by 2 bases and J by 4 bases, 2 bases remained unmatched. In DNA, the CDR3 is TGTGCCAGCAGTTTACCTAGCGGGGGATACAATGAGCAGTTCTTC. Translation gives CASSLPSGGYNEQFF.

Only one count was recorded for this clonotype. This rearrangement joins TRBV6-1 to TRBJ1-5; D remains unclear. Germline assignment: CDR1 MNHNS and CDR2 SASEGT. Trimming pared 6 bases from V and 1 base from J, leaving 7 bases between. CDR3 length: 13 amino acids. CDR3 DNA: TGTGCCAGCAGGGGCGGAAGCAATCAGCCCCAGCATTTT. It codes for CASRGGSNQPQHF.

J is TRBJ2-1 and V is TRBV6-1, with TRBD1 matching over 7 bases. CDR1 and CDR2 (germline): MNHNS, SASEGT. V lost 6 bases and J lost 4; bases outside the gene matches: 9. The length of the CDR3 is 15 residues. Here the CDR3 DNA reads TGTGCCAGCAGCTCCGGGACAGAGATTTACAATGAGCAGTTCTTC. Amino acids: CASSSGTEIYNEQFF.

The rearrangement joins TRBV24-1 to TRBJ2-1, with D perhaps matching TRBD1 (6 bases). Germline-derived CDR1 and CDR2 are KGHDR and SFDVKD. The CDR3 spans 12 residues. The V end was cut by 4 bases, the J end by 10 bases, with 10 bases between. This chain's CDR3 is CATSDRTGEQFF. The CDR3 bases are TGTGCCACCAGTGACCGTACAGGGGAGCAGTTCTTC.

The chain links TRBV11-2 to TRBJ2-1; TRBD2 might be the D (7 bases). Per germline, CDR1 SGHAT and CDR2 FQNNGV. This CDR3 spans 14 amino acids. The V and J ends lost 3 bases and 8 bases respectively, with 14 bases between them. DNA of the CDR3: TGTGCCAGCAGCTTTGGACAGCGGGACTATGAGCAGTTCTTC. Translated, it gives CASSFGQRDYEQFF. Combining the CDR3 with reference TRBV11-2 and TRBJ2-1 gives the whole variable domain EAGVAQSPRYKIIEKRQSVAFWCNPISGHATLYWYQQILGQGPKLLIQFQNNGVVDDSQLPKDRFSAERLKGVDSTLKIQPAKLEDSAVYLCASSFGQRDYEQFFGPGTRLTVL.

The rearrangement uses TRBV7-9 and TRBJ2-1; no definite D call. This CDR3 region has 16 residues. Trimming removed 0 bases at V and 6 bases at J, with 15 bases between. Germline V gene sequence: CDR1 SEHNR, CDR2 FQNEAQ (reference sequence). CDR3 sequence (DNA): TGTGCCAGCAGCTTAGCGGGCCGATTAATGACCAATGAGCAGTTCTTC. Protein product: CASSLAGRLMTNEQFF.

The CDR3 DNA reads TGTGCCAGCAGGATATACAGGCAAGAGACCCAGTACTTC. Amino acids: CASRIYRQETQYF. The gene calls are TRBV7-9 and TRBJ2-5, with TRBD1 as a possible D gene (5 bases). This CDR3 comprises 13 residues. Germline V gene data show CDR1 as SEHNR and CDR2 as FQNEAQ (reference sequence). V lost 6 bases and J lost 2, with 10 bases in between.

V gene TRBV5-1 combines with J gene TRBJ1-1; D remains ambiguous. The ends were cut back, 2 bases at V and 4 bases at J, with 18 bases in the middle. The CDR3 totals 16 residues. Germline assignment: CDR1 SGHRS and CDR2 YFSETQ. The CDR3 here is CASSFTLGQPSTEAFF. The DNA for the CDR3 is TGCGCCAGCAGCTTCACTTTAGGGCAGCCGAGCACTGAAGCTTTCTTT.

The rearrangement uses TRBV11-1 and TRBJ2-5; 9 bases are a match to TRBD2. The CDR3 loop spans 17 amino acids. Unmatched junction bases numbered 11, after V lost 5 bases and J lost 1 base. Germline V gives CDR1 SGHAT, CDR2 FQDESV (reference sequence). CDR3 coding DNA: TGTGCCAGCAGCCCCGAACTAGCGGGCACCTTCCAAGAGACCCAGTACTTC. Translation: CASSPELAGTFQETQYF.

The genes are TRBV19 and TRBJ1-3, with D hard to call. The germline V and J ends were trimmed by 5 bases and 0 bases, with 8 bases remaining between them. From germline, CDR1 is LNHDA and CDR2 SQIVND (reference sequence). The CDR3 totals 14 residues. The CDR3 nucleotides read TGTGCCAGTAGTCGAACAGCCTCTGGAAACACCATATATTTT. This sequence encodes CASSRTASGNTIYF. Full variable domain (remainder filled in from reference TRBV19 and TRBJ1-3): DGGITQSPKYLFRKEGQNVTLSCEQNLNHDAMYWYRQDPGQGLRLIYYSQIVNDFQKGDIAEGYSVSREKKESFPLTVTSAQKNPTAFYLCASSRTASGNTIYFGEGSWLTVV.

The chain recombines TRBV10-1 with TRBJ2-3; TRBD1 might be the D (6 bases). Trimming stripped 4 bases from V and 0 bases from J, with 17 bases between. The CDR3 is made up of 17 amino acids. Germline CDR1 and CDR2: WNHNN and SYGVQD (reference sequence). CDR3 DNA: TGCGCCAGCAGTGCACGACAGATGACAGGAAGCACAGATACGCAGTATTTT. It codes for CASSARQMTGSTDTQYF.

The rearrangement uses TRBV29-1 and TRBJ2-1; D unresolved. CDR3 length: 12 amino acids. Between the trimmed V and J ends, which lost 5 bases and 10 bases, there was a span of 15 bases. Germline values: CDR1 SQVTM, CDR2 ANQGSEA. The chain's CDR3 is CSVLPFGREQFF. CDR3 in DNA: TGCAGCGTTCTCCCTTTTGGGCGGGAGCAGTTCTTC.